Following are 2 T cell receptor beta chains from one sample sequenced in a study of beta chain features in type 1 diabetes. Expressed TCRB transcripts were sequenced because the entire RNA isolate underwent reverse transcription. Data came from immunoSEQ multiplex PCR; TCRdb stores just in-frame clones and leaves some out. The table records fewer than 900,000 clones, under 20% of them present only once. The sequencing input was naive CD4+ T cells from blood. These receptors were obtained from a woman between 18 and 30 years old in good health.

V and J are TRBV6-5 and TRBJ2-1, with D perhaps TRBD1 or TRBD2 (6 bases each). Trimming shortened V by 7 bases and J by 0 bases, and 13 bases separated the two germline ends. The CDR3 contains 15 residues. The germline V gene encodes CDR1 MNHEY and CDR2 SVGAGI. CDR3 coding DNA: TGTGCCAGCAATCAAAGGGGGGCCTCCTACAATGAGCAGTTCTTC. Residues: CASNQRGASYNEQFF.

Points on this clone: The sample holds other DNA sequences that translate to the same CDR3. This chain links TRBV28 with TRBJ2-7; D not resolved. Trimming pared 3 bases from V and 0 bases from J, leaving 9 bases between. The germline CDR1 and CDR2 sequences are MDHEN and SYDVKM. This CDR3 has 14 residues. CDR3 nucleotide sequence: TGTGCCAGCAGTTTCGACGTACGCTCCTACGAGCAGTACTTC. Amino acids: CASSFDVRSYEQYF.